This passage covers 6 T cell receptor beta chains from one sample sequenced in a study of T cells in Graves' hyperthyroidism and ophthalmopathy. The TCR beta CDR3 regions underwent amplification using RNA transcripts as the source. Primed by the HTBI set, a first-round RT-PCR was run on the TCR CDR3. MiXCR was run by TCRdb on the multiplex PCR reads, yielding one entry per CDR3 protein. This sample has 300,000 to 400,000 distinct CDR3 sequences; roughly 21% occur once, and the top ten carry 50% to 65%. The sequenced sample was blood. The receptor set was obtained from a woman in her fifties or sixties with Graves' hyperthyroidism.

This clonotype has a handful of counts. The chain carries TRBV20-1 and TRBJ2-5; D may be TRBD2 (6 bases). CDR3 length equals 14 residues. CDR1 and CDR2 (germline): DFQATT, SNEGSKA (reference sequence). Trimming took 6 bases from V and 8 from J, leaving 22 bases between them. The CDR3 DNA reads TGCAGTGCGGAAGGCGGGGTACTTCAGGGAACCCAGTACTTC. Its translation is CSAEGGVLQGTQYF.

Ten or more counts support this clonotype. The J gene is TRBJ2-5, the V gene TRBV7-2; no clear D. This CDR3 has 14 amino acids. Trimming left V 2 bases short and J 1 base short, with 8 bases between. Germline V gives CDR1 SGHTA, CDR2 FQGNSA. CDR3 in amino acids: CASSLNRIQETQYF. DNA of the CDR3: TGTGCCAGCAGCTTAAACCGGATCCAAGAGACCCAGTACTTC.

At least ten counts were recorded for this clonotype. This rearrangement joins TRBV5-1 to TRBJ2-7; tentative D call: TRBD1 (5 bases). Germline loops: CDR1 SGHRS, CDR2 YFSETQ. The CDR3 consists of 14 residues. V gave up 2 bases and J gave up 6 bases, with 15 bases separating them. The CDR3 DNA reads as TGCGCCAGCAGCTTACAGGAATCTATGGGCGAGCAGTACTTC. Amino acids: CASSLQESMGEQYF.

This clonotype was recorded many times. The chain recombines TRBV3-1 with TRBJ2-5; no clear D. Between the trimmed V and J ends, which lost 3 bases and 1 base, there was a span of 9 bases. The germline CDR1 and CDR2 sequences are LGHDT and YNNKEL (reference sequence). The CDR3 sequence is 14 residues long. This CDR3 is CASSQGDTQETQYF. The CDR3 DNA is TGTGCCAGCAGCCAGGGTGACACCCAAGAGACCCAGTACTTC.

This clonotype came up many times. The chain joins TRBV24-1 to TRBJ2-5; D uncertain. Trimming removed 4 bases from V and 2 bases from J, with 10 bases in between. CDR1 and CDR2 (germline): KGHDR, SFDVKD. CDR3 length equals 14 residues. The CDR3 spells CATSETAKQETQYF. The DNA for the CDR3 is TGTGCCACCAGTGAAACGGCTAAGCAAGAGACCCAGTACTTC.

This clonotype occurred many times. The V call is TRBV3-1, the J call TRBJ1-5; D may be TRBD1 (5 bases). CDR1 is LGHDT, CDR2 YNNKEL, per germline (reference sequence). The CDR3 sequence is 15 residues long. V lost 4 bases and J lost 3, with 13 bases in between. CDR3 coding DNA: TGTGCCAGCAGCCGGGATGACAGTCTCAATCAGCCCCAGCATTTT. Translated, it gives CASSRDDSLNQPQHF.